The following is a T cell receptor (beta chain) sequence with its context. These data originate in a study of long-term antiretroviral therapy in people with HIV. The CDR3 is made up of 13 amino acids. The V gene's germline CDR1 is SGHTA and CDR2 FQGNSA. The junction had 0 bases not matched to a gene; V was cut back by 1 base and J by 8 bases. The libraries were made with immunoSEQ v3.0 at survey level. The assay was immunoSEQ multiplex PCR, and TCRdb's table has in-frame clones only and misses some. The table has around 24,000 clones, around 76% seen once. J is TRBJ1-4 and V is TRBV7-2, with 8 positions matching TRBD1. The source is a woman aged 40 to 55 with HIV. The material sequenced was unsorted PBMCs, taken 0.5 years after starting antiretroviral therapy. CDR3 sequence (DNA): TGTGCCAGCAGCTTAGGGACAGGGGAAAAACTGTTTTTT. Translated: CASSLGTGEKLFF.